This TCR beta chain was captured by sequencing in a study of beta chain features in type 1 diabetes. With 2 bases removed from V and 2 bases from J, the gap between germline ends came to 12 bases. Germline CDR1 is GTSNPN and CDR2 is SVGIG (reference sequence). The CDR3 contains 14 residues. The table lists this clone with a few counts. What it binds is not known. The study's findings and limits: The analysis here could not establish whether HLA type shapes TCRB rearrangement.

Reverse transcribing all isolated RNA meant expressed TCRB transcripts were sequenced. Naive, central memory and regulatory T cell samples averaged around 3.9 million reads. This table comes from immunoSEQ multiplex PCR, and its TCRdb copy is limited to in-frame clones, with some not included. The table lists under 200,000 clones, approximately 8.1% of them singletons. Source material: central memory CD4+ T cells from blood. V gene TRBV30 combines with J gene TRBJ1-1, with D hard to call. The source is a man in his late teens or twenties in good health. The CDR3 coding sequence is TGTGCCTGGAGTCTTGCTGAGATTAACACTGAAGCTTTCTTT. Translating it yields CAWSLAEINTEAFF.